Listed here are 9 T cell receptor beta chains from one sample, sequenced in a study of blood T cells in healthy people across ages. Sample-barcoded 5' priming and a J-beta primer mix drove a second PCR of roughly 6 to 12 cycles. One entry per CDR3 protein results from TCRdb running MiXCR on the 5' RACE reads. The sample lists roughly 1.5 million distinct CDR3 sequences, 40% to 45% occurring once. The sequencing input was blood. Receptor source: a woman aged 18-30 years in good health.

The chain couples TRBV21-1 to TRBJ2-7; the table names TRBD1, a call not compared with the DNA. TRBV21-1 is designated a pseudogene. CDR3 length equals 14 residues. For the CDR3, the DNA is TGTGCCAGACTGCCGGGACAGAAATCCTACGAGCAGTACTTC. It yields the protein CARLPGQKSYEQYF.

This clonotype was observed a handful of times. This chain joins TRBV7-2 and TRBJ2-7; D is uncertain. Germline lookup yields CDR1 SGHTA and CDR2 FQGNSA. The CDR3 extends over 14 amino acids. Deletions cut 4 bases from V and 3 bases from J, with 13 bases between. The CDR3 sequence is CASSSGFTFYEQYF. In DNA form, the CDR3 reads TGTGCCAGCAGCTCCGGTTTCACATTCTACGAGCAGTACTTC. The full variable domain, rest sourced from reference TRBV7-2 and TRBJ2-7, is GAGVSQSPSNKVTEKGKDVELRCDPISGHTALYWYRQSLGQGLEFLIYFQGNSAPDKSGLPSDRFSAERTGGSVSTLTIQRTQQEDSAVYLCASSSGFTFYEQYFGPGTRLTVT.

The CDR3 DNA is TGCGCCAGCAGCCAAGATAGGGAGACGTACAATGAGCAGTTCTTC. Residues: CASSQDRETYNEQFF. The J gene is TRBJ2-1, the V gene TRBV4-3; TRBD2 might be the D (5 bases). CDR3 length: 15 residues. Per germline, CDR1 LGHNA and CDR2 YSLEER. Trimming took off 0 bases at V and 4 bases at J, with 10 bases between the two ends.

This clonotype was counted between two and nine times. The CDR3 here is CASSRGLTNEQFF. The CDR3 DNA reads as TGCGCCAGCAGCCGGGGACTAACCAATGAGCAGTTCTTC. V and J are TRBV4-1 and TRBJ2-1; TRBD2 matches at 7 bases. V was pared by 4 bases and J by 6 bases, with 3 bases of the junction left unmatched. CDR1 is MGHRA and CDR2 is YSYEKL in the germline V gene. The CDR3 contains 13 residues.

In its sample, this clonotype was seen many times. The chain joins TRBV7-9 to TRBJ1-2, with no clear D. This CDR3 contains 13 residues. Germline V gives CDR1 SEHNR, CDR2 FQNEAQ (reference sequence). The V gene lost 2 bases and the J gene lost 5 bases, with 9 bases spanning the gap. CDR3 DNA sequence: TGTGCCAGCAGCTTAACGGACGTGTATGGCTACACCTTC. Translating it yields CASSLTDVYGYTF.

This chain joins TRBV5-6 and TRBJ2-5; D unresolved. The CDR3 length is 15 residues. Germline CDR1 is SGHDT and CDR2 is YYEEEE. V lost 0 bases, J lost 5 bases, and 14 bases lay in between. This CDR3 is CASSLGLPPRETQYF. CDR3 nucleotide sequence: TGTGCCAGCAGCTTGGGCCTACCACCCAGGGAGACCCAGTACTTC.

The sample holds a few counts of this clonotype. At one of its ends the junction is not consistent with the germline gene, which may arise from a read error. The chain couples TRBV7-7 to TRBJ2-5, with a possible D match to TRBD2 (5 bases). CDR1 and CDR2 (germline): SSHAT, FNYEAQ (reference sequence). The CDR3 is 13 residues long. The CDR3 reads CASSLARPETQYF. CDR3 nucleotides: TGTGCTAGCAGCTTAGCGCGCCCAGAGACCCAGTACTTC.

This clonotype has just a few counts. V is TRBV9 and J is TRBJ2-1, with a weak D call TRBD2 (5 bases). This CDR3 comprises 14 residues. Germline values: CDR1 SGDLS, CDR2 YYNGEE. Trimming shortened V by 4 bases and J by 5 bases, and 13 bases separated the two germline ends. The CDR3 sequence: CASSYQPGNNEQFF. In nucleotides, the CDR3 is TGTGCCAGCAGCTACCAACCGGGGAACAATGAGCAGTTCTTC.

The sample holds a few counts of this clonotype. The rearrangement uses TRBV20-1 and TRBJ1-1; TRBD1 is a possible D gene (5 bases). The CDR3 is 14 amino acids. The germline V gene encodes CDR1 DFQATT and CDR2 SNEGSKA (reference sequence). Between the trimmed V and J ends, which lost 4 bases and 1 base, there was a span of 13 bases. The CDR3 bases are TGCAGTGCTAATAGAGTCACAGGGAACACTGAAGCTTTCTTT. It yields the protein CSANRVTGNTEAFF.